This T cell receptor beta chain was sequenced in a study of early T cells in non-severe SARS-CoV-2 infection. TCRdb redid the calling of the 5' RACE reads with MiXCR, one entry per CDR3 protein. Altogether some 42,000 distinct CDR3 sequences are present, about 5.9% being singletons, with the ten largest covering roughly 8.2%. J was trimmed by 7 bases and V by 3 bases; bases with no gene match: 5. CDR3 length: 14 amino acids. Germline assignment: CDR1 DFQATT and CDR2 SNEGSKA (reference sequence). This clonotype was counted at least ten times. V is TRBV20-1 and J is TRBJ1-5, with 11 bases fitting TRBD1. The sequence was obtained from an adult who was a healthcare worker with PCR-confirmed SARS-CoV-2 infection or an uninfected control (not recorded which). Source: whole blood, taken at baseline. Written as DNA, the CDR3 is TGCAGTGCTAGGGCCGGGACAGGGGGACAGCCCCAGCATTTT. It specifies CSARAGTGGQPQHF.